This T cell receptor (beta chain) was recovered during a study of shared clonotypes between healthy human individuals. Repertoires were generated with immunoSEQ multiplex PCR, while TCRdb's copy carries only in-frame clones and drops some. The sample gives over a million clones, 75% to 85% of which show up once; more than 0.55% is in the top ten. This clone was counted a single time. This CDR3 region has 14 residues. V lost 8 bases, J lost 4 bases, and 8 bases stayed unmatched. Germline lookup yields CDR1 MNHNS and CDR2 SASEGT. The V call is TRBV6-1, the J call TRBJ2-1; 7 bases align to TRBD1. The source of this sequence is a man younger than 30 in good health. Some clones in this sample may be carry-over from other donors' samples. Sequencing was performed on memory CD4+ T cells from PBMCs. Specified subset: CD45RA-negative fraction. The DNA of the CDR3 is TGTGCCAGCCTGACAGGGCTAAGGTACAATGAGCAGTTCTTC. Protein sequence: CASLTGLRYNEQFF.